This TCR beta chain derives from a study of T cells in Graves' hyperthyroidism and ophthalmopathy. TCR beta CDR3 regions were amplified from RNA. In the first-round RT-PCR of the TCR CDR3, the HTBI primer set was used. Via MiXCR, TCRdb re-called the multiplex PCR reads, giving one row per CDR3 protein. Here the sample spans fewer than 450,000 distinct CDR3 sequences, about 18% being singletons. This CDR3 region has 19 residues. Germline CDR1 is LGHDT and CDR2 is YNNKEL (reference sequence). The V end was cut by 3 bases, the J end by 0 bases, with 18 bases between. This chain connects TRBV3-1 to TRBJ2-6, with D perhaps TRBD2 (6 bases). The TCR comes from a woman younger than 45 with Graves' hyperthyroidism that later progressed to Graves' ophthalmopathy. The sample comprised blood. The CDR3 region has the DNA TGTGCCAGCAGCCACCTCGGGAGAGTAGTTCACTCTGGGGCCAACGTCCTGACTTTC. This gives the protein CASSHLGRVVHSGANVLTF.